This T cell receptor beta chain came from a study of OX40 agonist ivuxolimab in advanced cancers. Overall study: At 0.01 to 10 mg/kg, ivuxolimab was administered intravenously to patients every 2 weeks.

Details on this clone: Antigen unknown.

TCRdb's table, derived via immunoSEQ multiplex PCR, lists solely in-frame clones and lacks some. The data show around 95,000 clones, more than 85% seen once. Study results and caveats: At 0.1 to 3.0 mg/kg and by week 6, CD4+ and CD8+ T cells in the blood had expanded clonally. More expanded clones were found, on average, in CD8+ than in CD4+ T cells.

V lost 2 bases and J lost 3; bases outside the gene matches: 4. The CDR3 is 14 amino acids. CDR1 and CDR2 from the germline V gene are GTSNPN and SVGIG (reference sequence). The chain carries TRBV30 and TRBJ1-3, with 7 bases that match TRBD1. The TCR was taken from an adult with an advanced solid tumor such as melanoma, head and neck, liver or kidney cancer. Source: CD4+ or CD8+ T cells sorted from blood, taken in a trial of the OX40 agonist ivuxolimab. The CDR3 DNA follows: TGTGCCTGGAGTAACAGGGGTGGTGGAAACACCATATATTTT. It translates to CAWSNRGGGNTIYF.